At least ten counts were recorded for the clone carrying this T cell receptor beta chain. Antigen: not known. The data belong to a study of T cell repertoires in cytomegalovirus infection. Whole-study context: Evidence of both CMV infection and a matching HLA type came from public TCR beta signatures. General observations from the study: It was HLA-C-restricted CMV-specific TCR beta clonotypes that dominated the response ex vivo. The study identified carriers of CMV plus the relevant HLA from cumulative public TCR beta family frequency.

TCRdb re-called the reads through MiXCR, storing one row per CDR3 protein. The sample carries under 350,000 distinct CDR3 sequences, roughly a tenth recorded once. V was pared by 6 bases and J by 4 bases, with 18 bases between. Germline CDR1 is LNHDA and CDR2 is SQIVND (reference sequence). The length of the CDR3 is 16 residues. The gene calls are TRBV19 and TRBJ2-2, with D perhaps matching TRBD2 (6 bases). The TCR was taken from a human donor in good health (CMV status not recorded). Some clones in this sample may be carry-over from other donors' samples. Material: PBMCs. CDR3 sequence reads: CASSRVDQAGTGELFF. In DNA form, the CDR3 reads TGTGCCAGTAGCCGAGTTGACCAAGCGGGCACCGGGGAGCTGTTTTTT.